Reported below is one T cell receptor (beta chain). The data are from a study of CD8+CD57+ T cells in acquired aplastic anemia. Study details: DNA recovered from sorted CD4+ and CD8+ cells had a mean of around 3.2 ug.

Germline V gene lookup returns CDR1 LNHDA and CDR2 SQIVND (reference sequence). V gave up 6 bases and J gave up 4 bases, with 13 bases separating them. The CDR3 has 13 amino acids. Genomic DNA provided the template from which TCR beta VDJ and CDR3 profiles were obtained. Each CDR3 protein gets one entry after TCRdb re-called the reads with MiXCR. In the table there are around 200,000 distinct CDR3 sequences, roughly half of which are singletons. The material sequenced was sorted CD4+, CD8+, or CD8+CD57+ T cells (not recorded which) from PBMCs. This sequence was found in a human donor in good health, serving as a control. J is TRBJ2-7 and V is TRBV19; no clear D. Written as DNA, the CDR3 is TGTGCCAGTAGCTTGCGGTTCTCTTACGAGCAGTACTTC. This encodes CASSLRFSYEQYF. The full variable domain, completed using reference TRBV19 and TRBJ2-7, is DGGITQSPKYLFRKEGQNVTLSCEQNLNHDAMYWYRQDPGQGLRLIYYSQIVNDFQKGDIAEGYSVSREKKESFPLTVTSAQKNPTAFYLCASSLRFSYEQYFGPGTRLTVT.